This TCR beta chain was captured by sequencing in a study of blood T cells in healthy people across ages. Whole-study results and caveats: Long-lived donors had more naive CD4+ cells and higher diversity than aged donors. TCR beta diversity correlated strongly with naive T cell percentage.

Note on this clonotype: Antigen unknown.

The authors ran a second PCR of 7 to 11 cycles using a sample-barcoded 5' primer and a J-beta primer mix. TCRdb redid the calling of the 5' RACE reads with MiXCR, one entry per CDR3 protein. There are some 1,000,000 distinct CDR3 sequences in the sample; under 30% occur only once, and about 0.8% lies in the top ten. CDR3 length equals 15 residues. Germline-derived CDR1 and CDR2 are LGHNA and YNFKEQ. Trimming took 1 base from V and 11 from J, leaving 20 bases between them. The data also belong to a second study, concerning T cells of mothers and their children.

The chain links TRBV4-2 to TRBJ2-5; the D is unclear. The source of this sequence is a girl aged 2 to 10 in good health. Material for sequencing was blood. The CDR3: CASSQGEGNLLGQYF. The CDR3 nucleotides read TGTGCCAGCAGCCAAGGGGAAGGTAATCTCCTCGGGCAGTACTTC.